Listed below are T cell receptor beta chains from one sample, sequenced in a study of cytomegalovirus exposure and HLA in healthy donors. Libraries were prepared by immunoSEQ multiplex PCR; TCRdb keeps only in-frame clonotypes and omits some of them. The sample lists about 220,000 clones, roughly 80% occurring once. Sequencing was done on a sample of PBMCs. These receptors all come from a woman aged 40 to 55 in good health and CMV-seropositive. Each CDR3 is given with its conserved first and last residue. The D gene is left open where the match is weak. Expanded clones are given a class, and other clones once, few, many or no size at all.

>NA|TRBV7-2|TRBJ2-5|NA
CASSFLGTQGWTQYF
TGTGCCAGCAGCTTCCTTGGGACCCAGGGGTGGACCCAGTACTTC
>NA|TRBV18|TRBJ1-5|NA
CASSPGAERGNQPQHF
TGTGCCAGCTCACCCGGGGCGGAGCGGGGCAATCAGCCCCAGCATTTT
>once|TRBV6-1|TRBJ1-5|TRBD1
CASTGQGEQPQHF
TGTGCCAGCACTGGACAGGGGGAACAGCCCCAGCATTTT
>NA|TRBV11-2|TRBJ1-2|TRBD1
CASSSGQGRWVATF
TGTGCCAGCAGCTCGGGACAGGGCAGGTGGGTTGCCACCTTC
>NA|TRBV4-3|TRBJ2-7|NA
CASSQDQAATYEQYF
TGCGCCAGCAGCCAAGATCAGGCAGCTACCTACGAGCAGTACTTC
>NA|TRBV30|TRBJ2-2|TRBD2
CAWSTRAGGNTGELFF
TGTGCCTGGAGTACTCGAGCGGGGGGGAACACCGGGGAGCTGTTTTTT
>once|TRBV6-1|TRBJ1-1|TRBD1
CASTTTGPTEAFF
TGTGCCAGCACTACGACAGGGCCCACTGAAGCTTTCTTT
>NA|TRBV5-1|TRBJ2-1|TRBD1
CASSLGTGGAYNEQFF
TGCGCCAGCAGCTTGGGGACAGGGGGCGCCTACAATGAGCAGTTCTTC
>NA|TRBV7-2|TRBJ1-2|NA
CASSLGDPGPYGYTF
TGTGCCAGCAGCTTAGGCGATCCAGGCCCCTATGGCTACACCTTC
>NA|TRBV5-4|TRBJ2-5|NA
CASSLGAGRGEETQYF
TGTGCCAGCAGCTTGGGCGCGGGACGCGGGGAAGAGACCCAGTACTTC
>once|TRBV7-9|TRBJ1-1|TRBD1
CSSSLARGSQNTEAFF
TGTTCCAGCAGCTTAGCCAGGGGGAGTCAGAACACTGAAGCTTTCTTT
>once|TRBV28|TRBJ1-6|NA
CASSVDLTGFTNSPLHF
TGTGCCAGCAGTGTAGACTTAACAGGGTTCACGAATTCACCCCTCCACTTT
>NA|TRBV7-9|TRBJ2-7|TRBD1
CASSLDRGTYEQYF
TGTGCCAGCAGCTTGGACAGGGGAACCTACGAGCAGTACTTC
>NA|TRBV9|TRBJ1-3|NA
CASSPQLGAAGNTIYF
TGTGCCAGCAGCCCACAGCTGGGGGCGGCAGGAAACACCATATATTTT
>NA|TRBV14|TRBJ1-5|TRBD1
CASSQVWTGPGQPQHF
TGTGCCAGCAGCCAAGTATGGACAGGGCCCGGTCAGCCCCAGCATTTT
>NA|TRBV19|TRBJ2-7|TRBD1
CASSNRGTYEQYF
TGTGCCAGTAGTAACAGGGGAACCTACGAGCAGTACTTC
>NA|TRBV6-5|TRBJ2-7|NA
CASSYSRSHEQYF
TGTGCCAGCAGTTACTCGAGGTCCCACGAGCAGTACTTC
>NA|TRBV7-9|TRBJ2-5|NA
CASSLVGAEETQYF
TGTGCCAGCAGCTTAGTTGGAGCGGAAGAGACCCAGTACTTC
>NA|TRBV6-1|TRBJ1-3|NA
CASGTGSSGNTIYF
TGTGCCAGCGGAACAGGTTCTTCAGGAAACACCATATATTTT
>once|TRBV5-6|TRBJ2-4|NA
CASSDRDTKNIQYF
TGTGCCAGCTCTGACCGGGACACCAAAAACATTCAGTACTTC
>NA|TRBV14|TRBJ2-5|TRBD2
CASSLGTTETQYF
TGTGCCAGCAGCCTCGGGACTACTGAGACCCAGTACTTC
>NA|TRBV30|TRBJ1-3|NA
CAWSTLGQGNTIYF
TGTGCCTGGAGTACACTAGGACAGGGAAACACCATATATTTT
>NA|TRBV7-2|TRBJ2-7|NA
CASSLALGQPYF
TGTGCCAGCAGCTTAGCCCTCGGACAGCCGTACTTC
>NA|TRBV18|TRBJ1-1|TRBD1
CASSPDRGKTEAFF
TGTGCCAGCTCACCAGACAGGGGTAAAACTGAAGCTTTCTTT
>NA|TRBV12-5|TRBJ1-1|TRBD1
CASGLELAGTGNFPEAFF
TGTGCTAGTGGTTTGGAACTGGCCGGGACAGGGAATTTCCCTGAAGCTTTCTTT
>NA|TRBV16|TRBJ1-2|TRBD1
CASSQLTGGLEGYTF
TGTGCCAGCAGCCAACTGACAGGGGGCTTGGAAGGCTACACCTTC
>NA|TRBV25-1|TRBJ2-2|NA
CASSDYSRGTGELFF
TGTGCCAGCAGTGATTACAGCCGGGGGACCGGGGAGCTGTTTTTT
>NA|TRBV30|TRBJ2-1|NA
CAWSQGGYNEQFF
TGTGCCTGGAGCCAGGGCGGCTACAATGAGCAGTTCTTC
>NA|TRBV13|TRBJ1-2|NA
CASSLRVTEGYTF
TGTGCCAGCAGCCTCAGGGTAACGGAAGGCTACACCTTC
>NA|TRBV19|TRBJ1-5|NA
CASSVQSDNQPQHF
TGTGCCAGTAGCGTTCAGAGCGACAATCAGCCCCAGCATTTT
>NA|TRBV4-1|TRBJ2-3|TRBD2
CASSQDWAGGPDTQYF
TGCGCCAGCAGCCAAGATTGGGCGGGAGGGCCGGATACGCAGTATTTT
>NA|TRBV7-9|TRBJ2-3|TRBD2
CASSLGLAPDTQYF
TGTGCCAGCAGCTTAGGACTAGCCCCAGATACGCAGTATTTT